Shown below are 8 T cell receptor beta chains from a single sample sequenced in a study of T cell responses to AZD1222 COVID-19 vaccine. The table came from immunoSEQ multiplex PCR; TCRdb's copy has only in-frame clones and leaves some out. The sample records 70,000 to 85,000 clones, under 90% being singletons. The sequencing here drew on peripheral blood, taken 28 days after the second AZD1222 dose. The receptors were sampled from an adult who received the AZD1222 COVID-19 vaccine.

The J gene is TRBJ2-1, the V gene TRBV7-2, with 7 bases lining up with TRBD2. The germline CDR1 and CDR2 sequences are SGHTA and FQGNSA. V shed 1 base, J shed 2 bases, and the junction held 11 bases outside the gene matches. CDR3 length equals 18 residues. CDR3 DNA: TGTGCCAGCAGCTTAGTGGGAGCGGGACTTGGAACCTACAATGAGCAGTTCTTC. The encoded protein is CASSLVGAGLGTYNEQFF.

In this sample, this clone turned up a few times. The chain is built from TRBV6-1 and TRBJ1-1; tentative D call: TRBD1 (5 bases). This CDR3 spans 17 amino acids. CDR1 is MNHNS and CDR2 is SASEGT in the germline V gene. V shed 2 bases and J shed 0 bases, with 16 bases lying between them. This CDR3 is CASSERGWQGVNTEAFF. CDR3 nucleotides: TGTGCCAGCAGTGAAAGGGGATGGCAGGGAGTGAACACTGAAGCTTTCTTT.

The CDR3, as DNA: TGTGCCAGCAGCATGACAGGCTCTGGAAACACCATATATTTT. Residues: CASSMTGSGNTIYF. V is TRBV28 and J is TRBJ1-3; the D gene is possibly TRBD1 (6 bases). Germline loops: CDR1 MDHEN, CDR2 SYDVKM. Trimming cost V 6 bases and J 0 bases, with 9 bases left between them. This CDR3 spans 14 amino acids.

This rearrangement joins TRBV5-4 to TRBJ1-4; D possibly corresponds to TRBD1 (6 bases). V was clipped by 1 base and J by 2 bases, with 15 bases between them. The CDR3 is made up of 17 amino acids. Germline CDR1 SGHNT, CDR2 YYREEE (reference sequence). The CDR3 nucleotides are TGTGCCAGCAGCTTGTCACAGGGAAGAAGCACTAATGAAAAACTGTTTTTT. Its translation is CASSLSQGRSTNEKLFF.

The rearrangement joins TRBV30 to TRBJ1-4; maybe TRBD1 (6 bases). Looked up from germline, CDR1 is GTSNPN and CDR2 is SVGIG (reference sequence). Trimming pared 3 bases from V and 6 bases from J, leaving 8 bases between. This CDR3 spans 12 amino acids. For the CDR3, the DNA is TGTGCCTGGAGCAGGGGAGATGAAAAACTGTTTTTT. This codes for CAWSRGDEKLFF.

The CDR3 sequence is CASSLGGGLTDTQYF. As DNA, the CDR3 is TGTGCCAGCAGCTTAGGAGGGGGACTCACAGATACGCAGTATTTT. This sequence joins TRBV7-9 and TRBJ2-3; D could derive from TRBD1 or TRBD2 (6 bases each). Germline-derived CDR1 and CDR2 are SEHNR and FQNEAQ (reference sequence). Trimming stripped 1 base from V and 2 bases from J, with 10 bases between. The CDR3 sequence is 15 residues long. The full variable domain, its missing parts supplied by reference TRBV7-9 and TRBJ2-3, is DTGVSQNPRHKITKRGQNVTFRCDPISEHNRLYWYRQTLGQGPEFLTYFQNEAQLEKSRLLSDRFSAERPKGSFSTLEIQRTEQGDSAMYLCASSLGGGLTDTQYFGPGTRLTVL.

The chain carries TRBV5-1 and TRBJ1-2, with unresolved D. Trimming removed 5 bases at V and 2 bases at J, with 7 bases between. Germline CDR1 and CDR2: SGHRS and YFSETQ. The CDR3 has 12 residues. CDR3: CASRGSNYGYTF. The CDR3 coding sequence is TGCGCCAGCAGGGGGTCCAACTATGGCTACACCTTC.

In this sample, this clone turned up once. The chain links TRBV11-2 to TRBJ1-1; D unresolved. There are 14 residues in the CDR3. CDR1 and CDR2 (germline): SGHAT, FQNNGV. V was pared by 0 bases and J by 5 bases, with 10 bases between. The CDR3 DNA follows: TGTGCCAGCAGCTTAGATCTTTGGGGTACTGAAGCTTTCTTT. It is translated as CASSLDLWGTEAFF.